This TCR beta chain is drawn from a study of T cells in Graves' hyperthyroidism and ophthalmopathy. This clonotype was recorded many times. There were TCR beta CDR3 regions amplified from RNA transcripts. First-round RT-PCR targeting the TCR CDR3 was performed with the HTBI primer set. Each CDR3 protein is one row after TCRdb ran MiXCR on the multiplex PCR reads. The table includes hundreds of thousands of distinct CDR3 sequences, 14% to 15% detected once. The length of the CDR3 is 14 residues. The V and J ends lost 0 bases and 4 bases respectively, with 11 bases between them. Germline V lookup: CDR1 DFQATT, CDR2 SNEGSKA (reference sequence).

This TCR was recovered from a woman in her thirties with Graves' hyperthyroidism. Sequenced sample: blood. V is TRBV20-1 and J is TRBJ2-3; weak D call: TRBD1 (6 bases). This chain's CDR3 is CSAREGAEADTQYF. As DNA, the CDR3 is TGCAGTGCTAGAGAGGGGGCCGAAGCAGATACGCAGTATTTT.